Presented here are 23 T cell receptor beta chains from one specimen sequenced in a study of radiation and T cells in renal cell carcinoma. Data came from immunoSEQ multiplex PCR; TCRdb stores just in-frame clones and leaves some out. The sample has about 130,000 clones, approximately 90% seen once. Time point given: blood 2 weeks post-SBRT. Treatment given: 15 Gy SBRT to primary tumor, nephrectomy 4 weeks later. Sequenced material: blood, taken from a patient whose treatment included radiotherapy and nephrectomy. The receptors stem from a woman in her 70s with renal cell carcinoma.

This clone was seen only once. The chain links TRBV7-9 to TRBJ2-5; D unresolved. The CDR3 has 11 amino acids. CDR1 is SEHNR and CDR2 is FQNEAQ in the germline V gene (reference sequence). Trimming shortened V by 5 bases and J by 7 bases, and 8 bases separated the two germline ends. This CDR3 reads CASSSKWTQYF. The CDR3 DNA sequence: TGTGCCAGCAGCAGCAAATGGACCCAGTACTTC. Combining the CDR3 with reference TRBV7-9 and TRBJ2-5 gives the whole variable domain DTGVSQNPRHKITKRGQNVTFRCDPISEHNRLYWYRQTLGQGPEFLTYFQNEAQLEKSRLLSDRFSAERPKGSFSTLEIQRTEQGDSAMYLCASSSKWTQYFGPGTRLLVL.

For the CDR3, the DNA is TGTGCCAGCAGCGTAGTTGCAGGGGGAAATGAAGCTTTCTTT. Protein: CASSVVAGGNEAFF. V gene TRBV9 combines with J gene TRBJ1-1, with 7 bases fitting TRBD1. The V and J ends lost 0 bases and 7 bases, in that order; junction bases with no gene match: 6. CDR1 is SGDLS, CDR2 YYNGEE, per germline. This CDR3 has 14 amino acids.

The chain couples TRBV4-2 to TRBJ2-1; the match to TRBD2 covers 14 bases. J gave up 0 bases and V 1 base, and 14 bases lay outside the gene matches. The CDR3 runs to 22 residues. Germline V gene sequence: CDR1 LGHNA, CDR2 YNFKEQ. The CDR3 is CASSQAPGGTSGGASSYNEQFF. In DNA, the CDR3 is TGTGCCAGCAGCCAAGCCCCAGGCGGGACTAGCGGGGGTGCGAGCTCCTACAATGAGCAGTTCTTC.

The chain carries TRBV19 and TRBJ2-1, with D tentatively TRBD1 (6 bases). Trimming pared 8 bases from V and 4 bases from J, leaving 12 bases between. The germline CDR1 and CDR2 sequences are LNHDA and SQIVND (reference sequence). This CDR3 comprises 13 residues. The CDR3 is CASSPGQYNEQFF. As DNA, the CDR3 is TGTGCCAGTTCTCCGGGACAATACAATGAGCAGTTCTTC.

The count of this clone is one. The chain joins TRBV7-6 to TRBJ1-6; D is uncertain. The CDR3 is 14 residues long. Germline V gene sequence: CDR1 SGHVS, CDR2 FNYEAQ. V lost 5 bases and J lost 7, with 12 bases in between. CDR3 protein: CASSPGQTNSPLHF. In nucleotides, the CDR3 is TGTGCCAGCAGCCCGGGCCAAACCAATTCACCCCTCCACTTT. The whole variable domain, filled in from reference TRBV7-6 and TRBJ1-6, reads GAGVSQSPRYKVTKRGQDVALRCDPISGHVSLYWYRQALGQGPEFLTYFNYEAQQDKSGLPNDRFSAERPEGSISTLTIQRTEQRDSAMYRCASSPGQTNSPLHFGNGTRLTVT.

This clone was picked up one time. The chain couples TRBV27 to TRBJ2-3; D is unclear. This CDR3 spans 14 amino acids. From germline, CDR1 is MNHEY and CDR2 SMNVEV (reference sequence). V was trimmed by 3 bases and J by 7 bases, leaving 14 bases between them. In DNA, the CDR3 is TGTGCCAGCAGTTTTTCCCCCGAAGGGAATACGCAGTATTTT. Protein sequence: CASSFSPEGNTQYF.

V gene TRBV5-1 combines with J gene TRBJ2-3, with 9 bases fitting TRBD2. After removal of 4 bases from V and 3 bases from J, the junction contained 3 bases not matched to a gene. Germline assignment: CDR1 SGHRS and CDR2 YFSETQ. The CDR3 length is 14 residues. In nucleotides, the CDR3 is TGCGCCAGCAGCATAGCGGGGGTAACAGATACGCAGTATTTT. Protein: CASSIAGVTDTQYF.

The genes are TRBV7-9 and TRBJ1-5; 7 nucleotides match TRBD1. The CDR3 extends over 15 amino acids. Germline V gene lookup returns CDR1 SEHNR and CDR2 FQNEAQ (reference sequence). V was pared by 1 base and J by 0 bases, with 0 bases of the junction left unmatched. The CDR3 reads CASSLGDSSNQPQHF. For the CDR3, the DNA is TGTGCCAGCAGCTTAGGGGACAGTAGCAATCAGCCCCAGCATTTT.

The chain combines TRBV15 with TRBJ1-5, with D tentatively TRBD1 (5 bases). Germline CDR1 is LNHNV and CDR2 is YYDKDF (reference sequence). This CDR3 contains 16 residues. The V and J ends lost 0 bases and 7 bases respectively, with 16 bases between them. DNA for the CDR3: TGTGCCACCAGCAGAGATAAGGGGTTTCGCCTGCAGCCCCAGCATTTT. It yields the protein CATSRDKGFRLQPQHF.

This chain joins TRBV5-1 and TRBJ1-4; possible D gene TRBD1, 5 bases. The CDR3 is made up of 15 amino acids. Germline values: CDR1 SGHRS, CDR2 YFSETQ. V lost 3 bases and J lost 4, with 13 bases in between. The chain's CDR3 is CASSSSGHGNEKLFF. The CDR3 region has the DNA TGCGCCAGCAGCTCATCCGGACACGGTAATGAAAAACTGTTTTTT.

The V and J genes are TRBV11-2 and TRBJ1-1, with D tentatively TRBD1 (5 bases). The length of the CDR3 is 13 residues. Trimming removed 1 base from V and 4 bases from J, with 7 bases in between. Germline V lookup: CDR1 SGHAT, CDR2 FQNNGV. This CDR3 is CASSLGGVTEAFF. CDR3 DNA sequence: TGTGCCAGCAGCTTAGGAGGGGTCACTGAAGCTTTCTTT.

This chain links TRBV19 with TRBJ2-1; TRBD2 agrees at 11 bases. Germline V CDR1 and CDR2: LNHDA, SQIVND (reference sequence). The length of the CDR3 is 16 residues. With 9 bases clipped from V and 0 bases from J, the junction kept 7 bases outside the gene matches. The CDR3 region is CARTGLAGCSYNEQFF. The CDR3 DNA is TGTGCCAGAACTGGACTAGCGGGCTGCTCCTACAATGAGCAGTTCTTC.

This clone was counted a few times. The V and J genes are TRBV18 and TRBJ1-2, with D unresolved. The ends were cut back, 2 bases at V and 10 bases at J, with 11 bases in the middle. This CDR3 has 12 residues. Germline assignment: CDR1 KGHSH and CDR2 LQKENI. CDR3 in DNA: TGTGCCAGCTCACCAGCCGGTTCGGACTACACCTTC. It yields the protein CASSPAGSDYTF.

This chain connects TRBV5-1 to TRBJ2-5; no clear D gene. Trimming removed 0 bases from V and 3 bases from J, with 9 bases in between. The germline V gene encodes CDR1 SGHRS and CDR2 YFSETQ. This CDR3 region has 14 residues. This chain's CDR3 is CASSLAGKEETQYF. The CDR3 DNA sequence: TGCGCCAGCAGCTTGGCAGGAAAAGAAGAGACCCAGTACTTC.

The V and J genes are TRBV7-2 and TRBJ2-1, with D perhaps TRBD1 or TRBD2 (5 bases each). This CDR3 is built from 15 residues. The V gene's germline CDR1 is SGHTA and CDR2 FQGNSA. V was clipped by 4 bases and J by 2 bases, with 12 bases between them. The CDR3 region has the DNA TGTGCCAGCAGCTCCGCCGGGACCCCCTACAATGAGCAGTTCTTC. Encoded protein: CASSSAGTPYNEQFF.

The chain joins TRBV27 to TRBJ1-1, with D uncertain. The CDR3 has 14 residues. Germline V gene lookup returns CDR1 MNHEY and CDR2 SMNVEV (reference sequence). The V gene lost 0 bases and the J gene lost 4 bases, with 9 bases spanning the gap. CDR3 region: CASSLSWVGTEAFF. The CDR3 DNA sequence: TGTGCCAGCAGTTTATCCTGGGTTGGCACTGAAGCTTTCTTT.

CDR3 amino acids: CASSLVSEYEQFF. The CDR3 coding sequence is TGTGCCAGCAGCTTAGTGAGTGAGTATGAGCAGTTCTTC. The V gene is TRBV13, the J gene TRBJ2-1; D unclear. The germline V and J ends were trimmed by 1 base and 8 bases, with 9 bases remaining between them. Germline CDR1 reads PRHDT; CDR2 reads FYEKMQ (reference sequence). The CDR3 is 13 amino acids.

The CDR3: CASSPRQGMNIQYF. Here the CDR3 DNA reads TGTGCCAGCAGCCCGAGACAGGGGATGAACATTCAGTACTTC. V gene TRBV7-2 combines with J gene TRBJ2-4; TRBD1 matches 8 bases. Germline V gene data show CDR1 as SGHTA and CDR2 as FQGNSA. Germline trimming cut 5 bases from V and 7 bases from J; bases unmatched to any gene: 7. The CDR3 totals 14 residues.

The rearrangement uses TRBV5-1 and TRBJ2-3; 10 nucleotides agree with TRBD2. Germline V gives CDR1 SGHRS, CDR2 YFSETQ. The CDR3 extends over 14 amino acids. V gave up 7 bases and J gave up 5 bases; unmatched junction bases: 7. In DNA, the CDR3 is TGCGCCAGCTCACTAGCGGGGATGATAGATACGCAGTATTTT. Its translation is CASSLAGMIDTQYF.

By sample share, this clone is large. The chain is built from TRBV15 and TRBJ1-5; D is undetermined. This CDR3 contains 12 residues. Germline assignment: CDR1 LNHNV and CDR2 YYDKDF (reference sequence). Trimming took 4 bases from V and 5 from J, leaving 6 bases between them. The CDR3 nucleotides read TGTGCCACCAGCAAAGTAGATCAGCCCCAGCATTTT. Protein sequence: CATSKVDQPQHF. Based on the CDR3 plus reference TRBV15 and TRBJ1-5, the full variable domain is DAMVIQNPRYQVTQFGKPVTLSCSQTLNHNVMYWYQQKSSQAPKLLFHYYDKDFNNEADTPDNFQSRRPNTSFCFLDIRSPGLGDTAMYLCATSKVDQPQHFGDGTRLSIL.

V is TRBV11-3 and J is TRBJ2-5; 7 bases match TRBD1. The CDR3 spans 15 residues. Unmatched junction bases numbered 3, after V lost 1 base and J lost 1 base. CDR1 and CDR2 from the germline V gene are SGHNT and YENEEA. CDR3 nucleotides: TGTGCCAGCAGCTTAGTGTCAGGGGGCCAAGAGACCCAGTACTTC. Encoded protein: CASSLVSGGQETQYF.

This rearrangement joins TRBV28 to TRBJ2-3; no firm D call. Germline V gene data show CDR1 as MDHEN and CDR2 as SYDVKM. This CDR3 is built from 12 residues. V lost 8 bases to trimming and J lost 2 bases, with 8 bases between them. CDR3: CASLTSTDTQYF. CDR3 coding DNA: TGTGCCAGCCTGACGTCCACAGATACGCAGTATTTT.

CDR3 protein: CASSRDRLVAGNTIYF. CDR3 sequence (DNA): TGTGCCAGCAGCCGGGACAGGTTGGTGGCTGGAAACACCATATATTTT. The rearrangement links TRBV4-2 to TRBJ1-3; 8 nucleotides line up with TRBD1. V dropped 4 bases and J dropped 2; count of bases not matched to a gene: 7. The germline V gene encodes CDR1 LGHNA and CDR2 YNFKEQ. The CDR3 has 16 amino acids.